The TCR beta chain under discussion was sequenced for a study of metastatic and nonmetastatic thyroid tumors. Study context: Comparative analysis of repertoires was undertaken across blood and tumor or nodule tissue obtained from malignant and benign thyroid patients. Whole-study results and caveats: Reportedly, malignant thyroid tumors had significantly higher TCR beta diversity than benign nodules, in blood and tumor.

A note on this clone: Its antigen is unknown.

There were no patients who had received any treatment before thyroid surgery. The germline V gene encodes CDR1 DFQATT and CDR2 SNEGSKA (reference sequence). CDR3 length equals 15 residues. V was pared by 0 bases and J by 2 bases, with 14 bases between. Per the original methods: Built for papillary thyroid cancer, a distant-metastasis classifier drew on CDR3 differences across clinicopathological groups. TCRdb reassembled clones from the PCR reads with MiXCR. TCRdb, not the authors, supplied the V and J calls. The profile shows several thousand clones, approximately 16% of them singletons. This chain links TRBV20-1 with TRBJ2-7; weak D call: TRBD2 (5 bases). The sequencing sample was made of tumor tissue. This receptor was obtained from a male donor with papillary thyroid cancer or a benign thyroid nodule (not recorded which). Some clones in this sample may be carry-over from other donors' samples. CDR3 in amino acids: CSARDGEGIPYEQYF. Written as DNA, the CDR3 is TGCAGTGCTAGAGATGGTGAGGGTATTCCCTACGAGCAGTACTTC.